In this sample, the clone carrying this T cell receptor (beta chain) turned up once. Its antigen is unidentified. Memory CD4+ T cells were sorted as all CD4+ cells except CD45RA+CCR7+CD95- naive cells, over 95% pure. Total CD4+ T cells and monocytes came from CD4/CD14 microbead positive selection. Between the trimmed V and J ends, which lost 1 base and 3 bases, there was a span of 15 bases. This CDR3 comprises 16 residues. Germline V gene sequence: CDR1 KGHSH, CDR2 LQKENI. This specimen comes from a study of human CD4 T cells and Enterobacteriaceae. Whole-study results and caveats: Matching to same-donor CFSE-low cultures alone inferred ex vivo clonotype reactivity.

Libraries were prepared by immunoSEQ multiplex PCR; TCRdb keeps only in-frame clonotypes and omits some of them. The table shows under 35,000 clones, with roughly 79% occurring only once. Sequenced material: memory CD4+ T cells from blood. The clonotype was recovered from a human donor in good health. This chain links TRBV18 with TRBJ1-1; D may be TRBD1 (6 bases). The CDR3 loop reads CASSPRRDTLDTEAFF. CDR3 DNA sequence: TGTGCCAGCTCACCACGCCGGGACACACTGGACACTGAAGCTTTCTTT.